These T cell receptor beta chains were read from a single sample in a study of blood T cell repertoires in COVID-19. Using immunoSEQ multiplex PCR, the repertoire was profiled, and TCRdb retains in-frame clones only, with some absent. The table lists about 240,000 clones, 83% of them singletons. Specimen: peripheral blood. The source is a human donor in a cohort sampled during active COVID-19. Each CDR3 is given with its conserved first and last residue. A D gene is named only where the DNA matches it firmly. The size field is filled for only some rows; it gives once, few, many or a size class.

cdr3_length	j_call	clone_size	v_call	d_call	cdr3_aa	cdr3_nt
16	TRBJ2-5	NA	TRBV11-2	TRBD2	CASSLFRGLESETQYF	TGTGCCAGCAGCTTATTCCGGGGACTAGAATCGGAGACCCAGTACTTC
15	TRBJ1-1	NA	TRBV19	NA	CASSIVSGMNTEAFF	TGTGCCAGTAGTATAGTATCCGGTATGAACACTGAAGCTTTCTTT
15	TRBJ1-1	NA	TRBV19	TRBD1	CASSALTGAGTEAFF	TGTGCCAGTAGTGCCCTGACAGGGGCGGGAACTGAAGCTTTCTTT
14	TRBJ2-7	NA	TRBV7-3	NA	CASIKGADSYEQYF	TGTGCCAGCATCAAAGGGGCAGATTCCTACGAGCAGTACTTC
18	TRBJ2-2	once	TRBV9	TRBD2	CASSVVGRRESITGELFF	TGTGCCAGCAGCGTAGTTGGCAGGCGGGAGAGTATCACCGGGGAGCTGTTTTTT
14	TRBJ1-4	NA	TRBV30	NA	CAWSVNVANEKLFF	TGTGCCTGGAGTGTAAATGTCGCTAATGAAAAACTGTTTTTT
14	TRBJ2-5	NA	TRBV12-5	TRBD1	CASGQGQGRETQYF	TGTGCTAGTGGTCAGGGACAGGGGAGAGAGACCCAGTACTTC
18	TRBJ2-1	NA	TRBV4-1	TRBD1	CASSLQPPGQESYNEQFF	TGCGCCAGCAGCCTCCAACCCCCGGGACAGGAATCCTACAATGAGCAGTTCTTC
17	TRBJ2-7	once	TRBV7-9	TRBD1	CASSFPFGQGVGYEQYF	TGTGCCAGCAGCTTTCCATTCGGACAGGGGGTTGGCTACGAGCAGTACTTC
14	TRBJ2-5	NA	TRBV11-2	NA	CASSRWTAQETQYF	TGTGCCAGCAGCAGATGGACAGCCCAAGAGACCCAGTACTTC
13	TRBJ1-2	NA	TRBV5-1	NA	CASSWGADYGYTF	TGCGCCAGCTCGTGGGGCGCCGACTATGGCTACACCTTC
16	TRBJ2-1	NA	TRBV23-1	NA	CASETQGPLFDNEQFF	TGCGCCAGTGAGACGCAGGGGCCGCTTTTCGACAATGAGCAGTTCTTC
13	TRBJ1-5	NA	TRBV6-5	NA	CASSQARNQPQHF	TGTGCCAGCAGCCAAGCACGCAATCAGCCCCAGCATTTT
14	TRBJ1-2	NA	TRBV2	NA	CASRGLQATYGYTF	TGTGCCAGCAGGGGTTTACAGGCGACCTATGGCTACACCTTC
14	TRBJ1-1	NA	TRBV11-2	TRBD1	CASSINRGNTEAFF	TGTGCCAGCAGCATTAACAGGGGTAACACTGAAGCTTTCTTT
14	TRBJ2-3	NA	TRBV18	TRBD1	CASSQDRVTDTQYF	TGTGCCAGCTCACAGGACAGGGTAACAGATACGCAGTATTTT
14	TRBJ1-1	NA	TRBV5-4	TRBD1	CASSPTQGTTEAFF	TGTGCCAGCAGCCCGACACAGGGGACCACTGAAGCTTTCTTT
15	TRBJ2-6	NA	TRBV5-1	NA	CASSHGTSGANVLTF	TGCGCCAGCAGCCACGGTACTTCTGGGGCCAACGTCCTGACTTTC
15	TRBJ2-7	NA	TRBV18	NA	CASSPPAVQGHEQYF	TGTGCCAGCTCACCACCGGCAGTACAGGGCCACGAGCAGTACTTC
14	TRBJ2-1	NA	TRBV3-1/TRBV3-2	TRBD2	CASSRTSGGNEQFF	TGTGCCAGCAGTCGGACTAGCGGGGGTAATGAGCAGTTCTTC
15	TRBJ2-2	NA	TRBV10-1	NA	CASRRGSSSTGELFF	TGCGCCAGCAGGAGAGGCAGTTCAAGCACCGGGGAGCTGTTTTTT
14	TRBJ1-1	NA	TRBV19	NA	CASSIDRGNTEAFF	TGTGCCAGTAGTATAGATCGCGGGAACACTGAAGCTTTCTTT
14	TRBJ2-1	NA	TRBV6-5	TRBD2	CASRVSGRDNEQFF	TGTGCCAGCAGAGTTAGCGGGAGGGACAATGAGCAGTTCTTC
13	TRBJ1-6	NA	TRBV10-3	NA	CAIKGPKGEALHF	TGTGCCATCAAGGGGCCCAAAGGGGAAGCCCTCCACTTT
18	TRBJ2-7	NA	TRBV5-1	TRBD2	CASSLEGPSGLSSYEQYF	TGCGCCAGCAGCTTGGAAGGACCTAGCGGCTTGAGCTCCTACGAGCAGTACTTC
13	TRBJ1-2	NA	TRBV10-2	NA	CASRRLDNYGYTF	TGCGCCAGCAGGCGACTGGATAACTATGGCTACACCTTC
17	TRBJ1-1	NA	TRBV4-2	NA	CASSQDQYRGAVAEAFF	TGTGCCAGCAGCCAAGATCAATATCGGGGGGCTGTCGCTGAAGCTTTCTTT
15	TRBJ2-1	NA	TRBV9	TRBD2	CASSPGAGVGGEQFF	TGTGCCAGCAGCCCCGGGGCGGGGGTGGGAGGAGAGCAGTTCTTC
13	TRBJ1-5	few	TRBV12-5	NA	CASAPGSYQPQHF	TGTGCTAGTGCCCCAGGGTCCTATCAGCCCCAGCATTTT
18	TRBJ2-5	NA	TRBV7-9	TRBD2	CASSPTSGDLMYQETQYF	TGTGCCAGCAGCCCGACTAGCGGGGACTTAATGTACCAAGAGACCCAGTACTTC
14	TRBJ1-1	NA	TRBV5-1	NA	CASSRAGGNTEAFF	TGCGCCAGCAGCCGGGCGGGGGGAAACACTGAAGCTTTCTTT
15	TRBJ2-7	NA	TRBV6-1	TRBD2	CASSERTSGSYEQYF	TGTGCCAGCAGTGAACGGACTAGCGGGAGCTACGAGCAGTACTTC
18	TRBJ2-7	NA	TRBV2	NA	CASSPLGGVSRRIYEQYF	TGTGCCAGCAGTCCCCTTGGAGGGGTTAGCAGGAGAATCTACGAGCAGTACTTC
13	TRBJ1-2	NA	TRBV5-1	NA	CASSLEGRYGYTF	TGCGCCAGCAGCTTGGAAGGCAGGTATGGCTACACCTTC
15	TRBJ1-6	NA	TRBV9	TRBD1	CASSVAMDRDSPLHF	TGTGCCAGCAGCGTAGCTATGGACAGGGATTCACCCCTCCACTTT
18	TRBJ2-4	NA	TRBV24-1	NA	CATSDKPGVTIAKNIQYF	TGTGCCACCAGTGATAAACCGGGGGTAACCATAGCCAAAAACATTCAGTACTTC
15	TRBJ2-7	many	TRBV13	TRBD1	CASSFIRQGGYEQYF	TGTGCCAGCAGCTTTATACGACAGGGGGGCTACGAGCAGTACTTC
17	TRBJ2-1	NA	TRBV11-2	TRBD2	CASSLELAGGLANEQFF	TGTGCCAGCAGCTTAGAATTAGCGGGGGGCCTAGCCAATGAGCAGTTCTTC
15	TRBJ2-5	NA	TRBV7-3	NA	CASSLTAGSQETQYF	TGTGCCAGCAGCTTAACGGCGGGTAGCCAAGAGACCCAGTACTTC
14	TRBJ2-2	NA	TRBV5-6	NA	CASRYGGGTGELFF	TGTGCCAGCAGATATGGAGGCGGTACCGGGGAGCTGTTTTTT
17	TRBJ2-1	NA	TRBV10-1	TRBD2	CASSEPGLAGLILGRFF	TGCGCCAGCAGTGAGCCGGGACTAGCGGGGCTGATTCTCGGGCGGTTCTTC
14	TRBJ2-7	NA	TRBV11-2	TRBD2	CASSLPGLVYEQYF	TGTGCCAGCAGCTTACCGGGACTAGTCTACGAGCAGTACTTC
14	TRBJ2-3	NA	TRBV28	NA	CASSPGDSTDTQYF	TGTGCCAGCAGTCCGGGGGACAGCACAGATACGCAGTATTTT